The rows below give T cell receptor beta chains drawn from one sample of a study of CD8 T cells in ankylosing spondylitis. Via MiXCR, TCRdb re-called the 5' RACE reads, giving one row per CDR3 protein. The sample yields about 100,000 distinct CDR3 sequences, roughly 8.7% seen once. The material sequenced was blood, either unsorted or a sorted T cell fraction (not recorded which). The receptor source for this set is a male donor with ankylosing spondylitis or in good health (not recorded which). The CDR3 runs from the conserved cysteine through the conserved F or W. A D gene is named only where the DNA matches it firmly. A clone size is listed for some rows: how often the clone was seen (once, few, many), or a class if it is expanded.

many,TRBD2,TRBV12-5,TRBJ2-3,TGTGCTAGTGGTTTAGGACTAGCGGGGGCCTTGGAAGATACGCAGTATTTT,CASGLGLAGALEDTQYF
many,.,TRBV12-3/TRBV12-4,TRBJ1-5,TGTGCCAGCGGGTACGGAAATCAGCCCCAGCATTTT,CASGYGNQPQHF
.,TRBD1,TRBV20-1,TRBJ2-1,TGCAGTGCTAGAGATCGGGGGACAGGGGCCTACAATGAGCAGTTCTTC,CSARDRGTGAYNEQFF
many,.,TRBV12-3/TRBV12-4,TRBJ1-2,TGTGCCAGCAGCTCCGGCGGGTGGGGCTATGGCTACACCTTC,CASSSGGWGYGYTF
few,TRBD2,TRBV10-3,TRBJ2-1,TGTGCCATCAGTGAGGACGGGAGGGCTCGGTTTGAGCAGTTCTTC,CAISEDGRARFEQFF
many,.,TRBV20-1,TRBJ2-7,TGCAGTGGTATACCGGTCTCAAGGCCCTACGAGCAGTACTTC,CSGIPVSRPYEQYF
many,TRBD2,TRBV2,TRBJ2-1,TGTGCCAGCAAGGGAGCTAGCGGTTTGAACAATGAGCAGTTCTTC,CASKGASGLNNEQFF
many,.,TRBV9,TRBJ2-3,TGTGCCAGCAGCCCCCGGGTCGGCCCCACAGATACGCAGTATTTT,CASSPRVGPTDTQYF
many,.,TRBV10-3,TRBJ1-1,TGTGCCATCAGTGAGTCGAAAGGACCCCTCACTGAAGCTTTCTTT,CAISESKGPLTEAFF
.,TRBD1,TRBV4-3,TRBJ2-7,TGCGCCAGCAGCTCCACCTCACGTCAGGGGGCTAGGCAGTACTTC,CASSSTSRQGARQYF
many,.,TRBV10-3,TRBJ2-1,TGTGCCATCAGTGAGTCAGGGGGGCTCTCCTACAATGAGCAGTTCTTC,CAISESGGLSYNEQFF
.,TRBD2,TRBV10-3,TRBJ2-3,TGTGCCATCAGTGAGACCCAAGCGGGGGGACGCACAGATACGCAGTATTTT,CAISETQAGGRTDTQYF
many,.,TRBV12-5,TRBJ2-1,TGTGCTAGTGCTCGGGGTTACAATGAGCAGTTCTTC,CASARGYNEQFF
many,TRBD2,TRBV11-3,TRBJ2-1,TGTGCCAGCAGCTTACTCCCTAGCGGGGGAGGGTCCTACAATGAGCAGTTCTTC,CASSLLPSGGGSYNEQFF
many,.,TRBV3-1,TRBJ2-7,TGTGCCAGCAGCCAGGGTTGGGGCGCGGCGTCCCTCTACGAGCAGTACTTC,CASSQGWGAASLYEQYF
many,.,TRBV12-3/TRBV12-4,TRBJ2-5,TGTGCCAGCCGGGGCGCTGAGGCCCCACAAGAGACCCAGTACTTC,CASRGAEAPQETQYF